This T cell receptor (beta chain) came from a study of TIL therapy for anti-PD-1-resistant metastatic lung cancer. On the study more broadly: Patients then received nivolumab; progressors got lymphodepletion, TIL and IL-2. By whole-exome sequencing, median non-synonymous tumor mutation burden was over 1.2 mutations per megabase. Study results and limitations: The cohort had more treatment-naive, never-smoker and oncogene-addicted patients than typical.

As to time point: pre-treatment sample, taken before nivolumab and TIL therapy. Patients were adults with stage 4 NSCLC. Trimming cost V 7 bases and J 4 bases, with 14 bases left between them. Germline V gene data show CDR1 as MDHEN and CDR2 as SYDVKM. The CDR3 is made up of 14 amino acids. The libraries were made with immunoSEQ v3. The repertoire was sequenced with immunoSEQ multiplex PCR; TCRdb's copy has only in-frame clones and lacks some. The data show 55,000 to 65,000 clones, under 75% seen once. As regards this clone: Antigen unknown.

This TCR was recovered from a person between 25 and 80 years old with non-small cell lung cancer. The gene calls are TRBV28 and TRBJ1-3; D might be TRBD1 (5 bases). This sample comprised blood, obtained at baseline. The CDR3 DNA reads TGTGCCAGCACCCAAGGGGCCCTCGGAAACACCATATATTTT. This sequence encodes CASTQGALGNTIYF.